This T cell receptor beta chain was identified during a study of T cells in Graves' hyperthyroidism and ophthalmopathy. Regions amplified from RNA transcripts were the TCR beta CDR3 regions. When the TCR CDR3 underwent first-round RT-PCR, the HTBI primer set was used. In TCRdb, the multiplex PCR reads were re-called with MiXCR into one record per CDR3 protein. Here the sample spans some 490,000 distinct CDR3 sequences, approximately 23% being singletons. Diagnostic assessment was based on clinical symptoms, serum thyroxine and TRAb, thyroid ultrasound and orbital computed tomography. Per germline, CDR1 SGHAT and CDR2 FQNNGV. Between the trimmed V and J ends, which lost 4 bases and 1 base, there was a span of 9 bases. The CDR3 is made up of 14 amino acids.

The genes are TRBV11-2 and TRBJ2-3; D is perhaps TRBD2 (5 bases). The TCR was taken from a woman aged 65 to 85 with Graves' ophthalmopathy. The sequencing sample was made of blood. The CDR3 is CASSSNSGTDTQYF. The CDR3 bases are TGTGCCAGCAGCTCCAATAGCGGCACAGATACGCAGTATTTT.